This TCR beta chain was captured by sequencing in a study of T and B cells in COVID-19 patients. Overall study: Peripheral blood came from COVID-19 patients with active infection or after recovery. In the active-infection cohort, about 90% of the roughly 20 patients had comorbidities linked to unfavorable COVID-19 outcome.

Study results and limitations: At recovery TRB diversity and richness exceeded healthy donors, after highly clonal active COVID-19 repertoires. Symptomatic-phase blood samples from mildly ill patients and early samples from severe cases were scarce.

The CDR3 has 15 amino acids. The ends were cut back, 6 bases at V and 0 bases at J, with 12 bases in the middle. CDR1 is MNHEY, CDR2 SVGAGI, per germline. A note on this clonotype: Its antigen is not known.

Multiplex PCR with BIOMED2 TRB-A/B primer pools amplified TRB rearrangements. TCRdb recomputed calls from the multiplex PCR reads with MiXCR, one row per CDR3 protein. The sample records approximately 11,000 distinct CDR3 sequences, around 30% being singletons. Blood genomic DNA input for TRB amplification was about 240-550 ng. The sequence was collected from a human donor with active COVID-19. The rearrangement uses TRBV6-5 and TRBJ1-5; tentative D call: TRBD1 (6 bases). Material: blood. Written as DNA, the CDR3 is TGTGCCAGCAGCCCTGACAGGTATAGCAATCAGCCCCAGCATTTT. Protein product: CASSPDRYSNQPQHF.